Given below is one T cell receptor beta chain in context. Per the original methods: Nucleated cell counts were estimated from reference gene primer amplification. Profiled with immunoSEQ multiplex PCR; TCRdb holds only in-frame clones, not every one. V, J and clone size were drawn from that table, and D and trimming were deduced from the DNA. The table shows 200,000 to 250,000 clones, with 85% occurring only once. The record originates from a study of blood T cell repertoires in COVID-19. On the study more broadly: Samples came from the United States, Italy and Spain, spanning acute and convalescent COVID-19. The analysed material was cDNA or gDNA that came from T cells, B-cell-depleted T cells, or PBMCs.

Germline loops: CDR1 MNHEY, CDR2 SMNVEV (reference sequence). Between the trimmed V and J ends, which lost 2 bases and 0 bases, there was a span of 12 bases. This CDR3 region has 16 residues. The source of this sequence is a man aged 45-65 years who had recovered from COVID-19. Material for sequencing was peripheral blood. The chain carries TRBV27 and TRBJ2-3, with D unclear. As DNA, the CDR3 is TGTGCCAGCAGTTTAAACTACATCGCTAGCACAGATACGCAGTATTTT. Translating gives CASSLNYIASTDTQYF.